A selection of T cell receptor beta chains follows, all from one sample in a study of cytomegalovirus exposure and HLA in healthy donors. TCRdb keeps only in-frame clones here, not all; method: immunoSEQ multiplex PCR. The sample has about 100,000 clones, under 80% seen once. The source material was PBMCs. Receptors originate from a man aged 45 to 65 in good health and CMV-seropositive. The CDR3 runs from the conserved cysteine through the conserved F or W. D genes are given only for firm matches. Rows may omit the clone size; those that give it use once, few, many or a size class.

V gene	D gene	clone size	J gene	CDR3 DNA	CDR3 protein
TRBV29-1	NA	NA	TRBJ2-3	TGCAGCGTTGACTCGGGGACAGATACGCAGTATTTT	CSVDSGTDTQYF
TRBV18	TRBD1	NA	TRBJ2-7	TGTGCCAGCTCACGACAGCAGGGGGACTACGAGCAGTACTTC	CASSRQQGDYEQYF
TRBV5-4	TRBD2	few	TRBJ2-2	TGTGCCAGCAGACGGGGGGGACCGATCGCGAACACCGGGGAGCTGTTTTTT	CASRRGGPIANTGELFF
TRBV4-3	TRBD2	NA	TRBJ2-1	TGCGCCAGCAGCCAAGCGAACGGGGGGGGCAATGAGCAGTTCTTC	CASSQANGGGNEQFF
TRBV4-3	NA	NA	TRBJ1-1	TGCGCCAGCAGCCAAGAGGGGCGGGGGGGTGAAGCTTTCTTT	CASSQEGRGGEAFF
TRBV7-3	TRBD1	NA	TRBJ2-3	TGTGCCAGCAGCACGGGGACAGGTCGCGGCACAGATACGCAGTATTTT	CASSTGTGRGTDTQYF
TRBV7-2	TRBD1	NA	TRBJ2-7	TGTGCCAGTGGGACAGGGACCCCACTTTGGTACTTC	CASGTGTPLWYF
TRBV28	NA	NA	TRBJ2-2	TGTGCCAGCAGTTTAACGGCCGGGGAGCTGTTTTTT	CASSLTAGELFF
TRBV4-1	NA	NA	TRBJ1-2	TGCGCCAGCAGCCAAGATGGTAGGGGCTATGGCTACACCTTC	CASSQDGRGYGYTF
TRBV15	TRBD1	NA	TRBJ2-5	TGTGCCACGATCCAAGGGACAGGGGGTACGGAGCAGTACTTC	CATIQGTGGTEQYF
TRBV30	TRBD1	once	TRBJ1-3	TGTGCCTGGAGTGGTACAGGGGGCACTGGAAACACCATATATTTT	CAWSGTGGTGNTIYF
TRBV7-2	NA	NA	TRBJ2-7	TGTGCCAGCAGCTTAGTCGACGGGGACTCCTACGAGCAGTACTTC	CASSLVDGDSYEQYF
TRBV30	NA	once	TRBJ1-2	TGTGCCTGGAGTCGGGAGGGCAGGGGCTATGGCTACACCTTC	CAWSREGRGYGYTF
TRBV7-2	TRBD2	NA	TRBJ2-7	TGTGCCAGCAGCCAGACTAGCGGGGTCTCCTACGAGCAGTACTTC	CASSQTSGVSYEQYF
TRBV4-2	NA	few	TRBJ1-1	TGTGCCAGCAGCCAAGGGGGCAGGTGGGGGAACACTGAAGCTTTCTTT	CASSQGGRWGNTEAFF
TRBV6-5	NA	NA	TRBJ1-2	TGTGCCAGCACCCAGTCCGGACAGTCTCCCTATGGCTACCCCTTC	CASTQSGQSPYGYPF
TRBV4-2	NA	NA	TRBJ2-5	TGTGCCAGCAGCCAGGGTACGGCGGGGCGAGAAGAGACCCAGTACTTC	CASSQGTAGREETQYF
TRBV9	NA	NA	TRBJ1-1	TGTGCCAGCAGCGCCCGGGGGGGCAGGGTGGGCACTGAAGCTTTCTTT	CASSARGGRVGTEAFF
TRBV16	TRBD1	NA	TRBJ2-3	TGTGCCAGCAGCCACTCCCCGACAGGGGCACCAAGTACGCAGTATTTT	CASSHSPTGAPSTQYF
TRBV9	TRBD2	NA	TRBJ2-7	TGTGCCAGCAGTGTGACTAGCGGGGGGGGTTACGAGCAGTACTTC	CASSVTSGGGYEQYF